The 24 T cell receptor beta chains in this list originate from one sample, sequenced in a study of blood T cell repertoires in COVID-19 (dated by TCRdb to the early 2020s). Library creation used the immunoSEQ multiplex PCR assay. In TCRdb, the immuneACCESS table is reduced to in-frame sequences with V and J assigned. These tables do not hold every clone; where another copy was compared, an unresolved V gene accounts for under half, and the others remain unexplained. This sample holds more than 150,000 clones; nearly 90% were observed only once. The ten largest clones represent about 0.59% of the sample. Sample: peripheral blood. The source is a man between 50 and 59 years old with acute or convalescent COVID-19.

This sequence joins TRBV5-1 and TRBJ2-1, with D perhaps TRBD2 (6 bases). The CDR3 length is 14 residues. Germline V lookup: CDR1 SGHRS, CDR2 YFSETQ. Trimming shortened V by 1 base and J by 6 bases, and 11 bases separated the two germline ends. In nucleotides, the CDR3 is TGCGCCAGCAGCTTGACTAGGGGACTCAATGAGCAGTTCTTC. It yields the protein CASSLTRGLNEQFF.

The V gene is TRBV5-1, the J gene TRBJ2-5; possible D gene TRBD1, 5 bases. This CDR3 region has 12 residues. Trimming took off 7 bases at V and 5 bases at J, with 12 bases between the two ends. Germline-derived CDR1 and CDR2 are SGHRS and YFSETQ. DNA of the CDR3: TGCGCCAGCGGTTTAGCAGGGGAGACCCAGTACTTC. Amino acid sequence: CASGLAGETQYF.

The CDR3 spells CASSQRDRGPGNEKLFF. CDR3 DNA: TGCGCCAGCAGCCAACGGGACAGGGGGCCGGGTAATGAAAAACTGTTTTTT. The chain joins TRBV4-3 to TRBJ1-4, with 12 positions matching TRBD1. Per germline, CDR1 LGHNA and CDR2 YSLEER. Trimming removed 2 bases from V and 4 bases from J; junction bases left unmatched: 5. The CDR3 covers 17 residues.

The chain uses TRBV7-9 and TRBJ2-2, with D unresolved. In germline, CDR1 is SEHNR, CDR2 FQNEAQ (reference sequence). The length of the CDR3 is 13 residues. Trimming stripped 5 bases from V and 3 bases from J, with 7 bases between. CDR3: CASSTLYTGELFF. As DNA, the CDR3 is TGTGCCAGCAGCACTCTGTACACCGGGGAGCTGTTTTTT.

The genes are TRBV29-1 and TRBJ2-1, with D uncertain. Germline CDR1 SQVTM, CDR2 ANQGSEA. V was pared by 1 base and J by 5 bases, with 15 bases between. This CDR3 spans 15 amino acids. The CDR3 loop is CSVEGFWAAHNEQFF. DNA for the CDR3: TGCAGCGTTGAAGGGTTTTGGGCAGCCCACAATGAGCAGTTCTTC.

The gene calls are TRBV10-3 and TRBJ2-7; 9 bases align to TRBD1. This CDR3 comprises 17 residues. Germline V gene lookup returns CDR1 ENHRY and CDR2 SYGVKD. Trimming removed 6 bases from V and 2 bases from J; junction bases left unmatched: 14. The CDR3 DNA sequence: TGTGCCATCAGGGAAGGGACAGGGATCATTGGGGCCTACGAGCAGTACTTC. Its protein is CAIREGTGIIGAYEQYF.

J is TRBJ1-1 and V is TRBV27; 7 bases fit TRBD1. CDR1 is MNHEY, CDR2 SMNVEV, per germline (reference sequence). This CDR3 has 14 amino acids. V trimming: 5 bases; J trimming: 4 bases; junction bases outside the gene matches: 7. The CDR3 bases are TGTGCCAGCAGTCCGACAGGGAGAGGCACTGAAGCTTTCTTT. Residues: CASSPTGRGTEAFF.

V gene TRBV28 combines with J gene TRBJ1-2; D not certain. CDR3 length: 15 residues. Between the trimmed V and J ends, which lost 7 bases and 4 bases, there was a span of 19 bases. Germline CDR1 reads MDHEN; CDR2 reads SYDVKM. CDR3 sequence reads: CASTIMAGAGYGYTF. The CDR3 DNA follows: TGTGCCAGCACTATAATGGCGGGCGCCGGCTATGGCTACACCTTC.

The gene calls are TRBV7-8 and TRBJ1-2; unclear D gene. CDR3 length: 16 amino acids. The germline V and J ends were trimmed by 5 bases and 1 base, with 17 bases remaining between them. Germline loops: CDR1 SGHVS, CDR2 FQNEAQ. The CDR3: CASSATKSSFNYGYTF. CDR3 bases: TGTGCCAGCAGCGCGACAAAGAGTTCATTTAACTATGGCTACACCTTC.

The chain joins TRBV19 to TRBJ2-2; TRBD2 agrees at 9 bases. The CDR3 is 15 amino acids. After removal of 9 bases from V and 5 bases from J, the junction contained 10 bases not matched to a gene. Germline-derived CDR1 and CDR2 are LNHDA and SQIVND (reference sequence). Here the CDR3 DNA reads TGTGCCAGCAATCCAGCGGGGGGTAGTACCGGGGAGCTGTTTTTT. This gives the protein CASNPAGGSTGELFF.

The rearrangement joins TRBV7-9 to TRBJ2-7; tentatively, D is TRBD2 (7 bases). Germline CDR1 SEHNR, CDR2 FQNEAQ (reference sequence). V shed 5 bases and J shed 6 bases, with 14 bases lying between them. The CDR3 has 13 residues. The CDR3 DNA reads TGTGCCAGCAGCGGGCGGGGGCATAGCGAGCAGTACTTC. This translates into CASSGRGHSEQYF.

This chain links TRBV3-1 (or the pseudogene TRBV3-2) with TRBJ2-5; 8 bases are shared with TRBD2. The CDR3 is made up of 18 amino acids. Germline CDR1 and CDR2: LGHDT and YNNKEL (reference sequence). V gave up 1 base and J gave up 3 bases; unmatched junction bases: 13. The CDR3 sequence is CASSQGSGTRGTKETQYF. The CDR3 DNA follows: TGTGCCAGCAGCCAAGGATCCGGGACTAGAGGTACGAAAGAGACCCAGTACTTC.

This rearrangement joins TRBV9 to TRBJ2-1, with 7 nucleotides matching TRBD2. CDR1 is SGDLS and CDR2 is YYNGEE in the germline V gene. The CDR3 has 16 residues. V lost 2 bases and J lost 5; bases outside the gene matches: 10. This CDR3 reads CASSVDSGYSHNEQFF. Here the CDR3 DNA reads TGTGCCAGCAGCGTGGATAGCGGGTACAGCCACAATGAGCAGTTCTTC.

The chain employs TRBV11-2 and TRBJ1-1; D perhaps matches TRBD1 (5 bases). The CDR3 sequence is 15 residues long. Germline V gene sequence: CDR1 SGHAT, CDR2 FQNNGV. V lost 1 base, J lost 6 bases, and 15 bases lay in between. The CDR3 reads CASSLVDGGEAEAFF. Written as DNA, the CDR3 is TGTGCCAGCAGCTTAGTTGACGGGGGGGAGGCTGAAGCTTTCTTT.

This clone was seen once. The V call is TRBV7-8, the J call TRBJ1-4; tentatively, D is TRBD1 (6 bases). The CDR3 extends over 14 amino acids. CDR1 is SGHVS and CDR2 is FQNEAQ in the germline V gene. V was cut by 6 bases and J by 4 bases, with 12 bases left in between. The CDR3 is CASSKTGINEKLFF. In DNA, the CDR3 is TGTGCCAGCAGTAAAACAGGGATTAATGAAAAACTGTTTTTT.

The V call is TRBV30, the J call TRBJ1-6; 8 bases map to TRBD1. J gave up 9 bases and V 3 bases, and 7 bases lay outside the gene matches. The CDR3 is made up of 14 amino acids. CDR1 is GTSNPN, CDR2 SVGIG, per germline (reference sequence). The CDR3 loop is CAWSAGGAASPLHF. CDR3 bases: TGTGCCTGGAGCGCAGGGGGCGCCGCTTCACCCCTCCACTTT.

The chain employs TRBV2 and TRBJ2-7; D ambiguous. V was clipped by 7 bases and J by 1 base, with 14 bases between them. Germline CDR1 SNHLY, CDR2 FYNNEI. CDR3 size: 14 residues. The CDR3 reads CASKVAVGSYEQYF. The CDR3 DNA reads TGTGCCAGCAAAGTGGCGGTAGGATCCTACGAGCAGTACTTC.

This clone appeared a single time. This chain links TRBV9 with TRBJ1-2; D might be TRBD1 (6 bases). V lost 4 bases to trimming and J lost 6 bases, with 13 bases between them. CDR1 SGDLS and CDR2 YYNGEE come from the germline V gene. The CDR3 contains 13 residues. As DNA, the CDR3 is TGTGCCAGCAGCAGCCAGGGGTCCCATGGCTACACCTTC. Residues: CASSSQGSHGYTF. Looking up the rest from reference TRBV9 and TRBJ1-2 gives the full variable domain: DSGVTQTPKHLITATGQRVTLRCSPRSGDLSVYWYQQSLDQGLQFLIQYYNGEERAKGNILERFSAQQFPDLHSELNLSSLELGDSALYFCASSSQGSHGYTFGSGTRLTVV.

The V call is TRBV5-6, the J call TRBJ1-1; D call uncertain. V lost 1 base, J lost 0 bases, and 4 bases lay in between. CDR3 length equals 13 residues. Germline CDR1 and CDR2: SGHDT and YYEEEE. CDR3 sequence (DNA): TGTGCCAGCAGCTTGCACATGAACACTGAAGCTTTCTTT. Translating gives CASSLHMNTEAFF.

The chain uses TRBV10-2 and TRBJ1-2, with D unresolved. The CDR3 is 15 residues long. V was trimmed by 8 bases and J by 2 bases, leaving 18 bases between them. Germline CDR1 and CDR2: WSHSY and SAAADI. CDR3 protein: CASRNAGMFNYGYTF. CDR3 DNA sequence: TGCGCCAGCCGAAACGCGGGAATGTTCAACTATGGCTACACCTTC.

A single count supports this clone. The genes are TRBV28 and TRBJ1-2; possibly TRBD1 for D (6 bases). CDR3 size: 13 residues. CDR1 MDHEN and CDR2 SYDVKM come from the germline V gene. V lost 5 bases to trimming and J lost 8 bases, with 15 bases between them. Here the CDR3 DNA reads TGTGCCAGCAGTCTTAGGGGGAACTGGGGCTACACCTTC. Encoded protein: CASSLRGNWGYTF.

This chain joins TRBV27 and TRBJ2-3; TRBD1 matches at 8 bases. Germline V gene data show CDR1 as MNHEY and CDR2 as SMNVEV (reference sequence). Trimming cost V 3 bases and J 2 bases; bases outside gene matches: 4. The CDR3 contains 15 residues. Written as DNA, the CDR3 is TGTGCCAGCAGTTTGAAGGACAGGGCCACAGATACGCAGTATTTT. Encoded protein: CASSLKDRATDTQYF.

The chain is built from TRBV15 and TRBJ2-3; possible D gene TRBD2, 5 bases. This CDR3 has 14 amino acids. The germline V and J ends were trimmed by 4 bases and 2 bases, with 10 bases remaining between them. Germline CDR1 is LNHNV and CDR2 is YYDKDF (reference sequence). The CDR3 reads CATSTGLNTDTQYF. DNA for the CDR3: TGTGCCACCAGCACCGGACTGAACACAGATACGCAGTATTTT.

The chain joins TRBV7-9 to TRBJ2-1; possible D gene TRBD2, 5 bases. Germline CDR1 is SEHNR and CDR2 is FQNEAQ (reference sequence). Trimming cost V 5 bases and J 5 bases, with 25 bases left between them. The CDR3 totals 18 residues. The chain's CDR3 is CASSTTSVASRHNNEQFF. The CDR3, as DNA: TGTGCCAGCAGCACCACCTCGGTGGCTAGCCGACATAACAATGAGCAGTTCTTC.